The clone carrying this T cell receptor (beta chain) was seen many times. What it recognizes is unknown. The CDR3 spans 14 residues. Germline values: CDR1 SGHDN, CDR2 FVKESK. J lost 9 bases, V lost 4 bases, and 10 bases had no gene match. TCRdb processed the 5' RACE reads anew with MiXCR; each CDR3 protein has one entry. Altogether around 240,000 distinct CDR3 sequences are present, about 7% being singletons, with the ten largest covering approximately 3.6%. The data originate from a study of identical twins. Whole-study findings and limits: Within twin pairs, the out-of-frame alpha sequences they shared showed excess low generation probability. Abundant cord blood beta clonotypes carried fewer insertions; memory repertoires showed none.

A further study also used this sample, focusing on yellow fever vaccine responses in identical twins.

The source material was memory (CD45RO+) T cells sorted from blood. The chain combines TRBV14 with TRBJ2-3; the match to TRBD2 covers 7 bases. This clonotype originated in a woman aged 18 to 35 in good health. CDR3 region: CASSLSGPRGTQYF. CDR3 in DNA: TGTGCCAGCAGCCTTAGCGGGCCTAGGGGCACGCAGTATTTT.